The sequence of this TCR beta chain was determined in a study of OX40 agonist ivuxolimab in advanced cancers. Study at large: Patient treatment consisted of intravenous ivuxolimab administration every 2 weeks at 0.01 to 10 mg/kg. Study-level findings and limits: Both CD4+ and CD8+ T cell populations in blood had undergone clonal expansion by week 6 at 0.1 to 3.0 mg/kg.

V was trimmed by 4 bases and J by 6 bases, leaving 5 bases between them. CDR1 and CDR2 (germline): SGHAT, FQNNGV. The CDR3 consists of 11 residues. In the case of this clone: What it binds is not known.

Sequencing was performed with immunoSEQ multiplex PCR; in TCRdb, only in-frame clones are kept and a portion is missing. The sample includes tens of thousands of clones, approximately 80% of them seen just once. This sequence originates from an adult with an advanced solid tumor such as melanoma, head and neck, liver or kidney cancer. This chain joins TRBV11-2 and TRBJ2-3; D uncertain. The material sequenced was CD4+ or CD8+ T cells sorted from blood, taken in a trial of the OX40 agonist ivuxolimab. DNA for the CDR3: TGTGCCAGCAGCTCCATGGATACGCAGTATTTT. This codes for CASSSMDTQYF.